This T cell receptor beta chain originates from a study of blood T cell repertoires in COVID-19. Whole-study context: Collection of acute and convalescent COVID-19 samples took place in the United States, Italy and Spain. T cells, B-cell-depleted T cells, or PBMCs provided the cDNA or gDNA that served as material.

This CDR3 region has 14 residues. Per the germline V gene, CDR1 is SGHRS and CDR2 is YFSETQ. Trimming left V 5 bases short and J 0 bases short, with 9 bases between. In this sample, this clone turned up once. In the study's own analysis: Quantification of nucleated cells was approximated via reference gene primer amplification. Clones were sequenced by immunoSEQ multiplex PCR, and TCRdb holds only the in-frame ones, with some missing. The DNA was the basis for D and trimming; V, J and clone size are from that table. Of fewer than 90,000 clones detected, about 95% appear once; the ten largest clones hold about 4.5%.

The chain is built from TRBV5-1 and TRBJ2-1; D possibly corresponds to TRBD1 (6 bases). The specimen sequenced was peripheral blood. This clonotype was sampled from a human donor with active COVID-19. The donor label of this sample is uncertain. This CDR3 is CASRADSSYNEQFF. CDR3 coding DNA: TGCGCCAGCAGGGCGGACAGCTCCTACAATGAGCAGTTCTTC.